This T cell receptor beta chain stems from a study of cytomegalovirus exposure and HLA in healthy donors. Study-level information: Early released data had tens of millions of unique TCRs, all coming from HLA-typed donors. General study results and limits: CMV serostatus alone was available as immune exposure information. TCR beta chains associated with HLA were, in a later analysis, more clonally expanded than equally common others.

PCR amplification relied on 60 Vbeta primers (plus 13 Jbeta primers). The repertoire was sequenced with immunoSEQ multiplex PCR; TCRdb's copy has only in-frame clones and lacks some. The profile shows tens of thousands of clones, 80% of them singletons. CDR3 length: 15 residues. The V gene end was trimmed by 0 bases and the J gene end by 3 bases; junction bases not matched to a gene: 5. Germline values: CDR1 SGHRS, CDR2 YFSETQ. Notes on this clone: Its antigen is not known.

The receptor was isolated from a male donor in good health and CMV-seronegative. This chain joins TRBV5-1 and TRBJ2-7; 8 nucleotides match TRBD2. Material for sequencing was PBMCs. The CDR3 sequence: CASSLEPGGIYEQYF. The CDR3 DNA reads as TGCGCCAGCAGCTTGGAACCGGGGGGGATCTACGAGCAGTACTTC.